Presented here are 17 T cell receptor beta chains from one specimen sequenced in a study of blood T cell repertoires in COVID-19. Here immunoSEQ multiplex PCR was the method, and the copy in TCRdb shows in-frame clones only, minus some. The repertoire has 250,000 to 300,000 clones, approximately 90% of them found once; the top ten carry 2.2%. The sequenced material came from peripheral blood. These receptors were obtained from a woman aged 50 to 60 who had recovered from COVID-19.

The chain recombines TRBV6-6 with TRBJ1-1; unclear D gene. The V end was cut by 0 bases, the J end by 5 bases, with 7 bases between. CDR1 and CDR2 from the germline V gene are MNHNY and SVGAGI (reference sequence). This CDR3 is built from 13 residues. The DNA of the CDR3 is TGTGCCAGCAGTTACTCGGGAGGAACTGAAGCTTTCTTT. Translating it yields CASSYSGGTEAFF.

CDR3 amino acids: CASVQAAGRYEQYF. In DNA, the CDR3 is TGTGCCAGCGTACAGGCCGCGGGGCGCTACGAGCAGTACTTC. The chain employs TRBV2 and TRBJ2-7; tentatively, D is TRBD2 (6 bases). CDR1 and CDR2 from the germline V gene are SNHLY and FYNNEI. Trimming pared 8 bases from V and 3 bases from J, leaving 17 bases between. The CDR3 contains 14 residues.

The chain has TRBV21-1 and TRBJ1-3; no check of the table's D call, TRBD1, against the DNA was made. TRBV21-1 is termed a pseudogene. The CDR3 consists of 19 residues. CDR3 bases: TGTGCCAGCACCCTACCCGCCTTTTTCTCGACAGGGGGGGGAAACACCATATATTTT. It encodes CASTLPAFFSTGGGNTIYF.

DNA of the CDR3: TGCGCCAGCAGCTTGGAAGGGGCAACTGAAGCTTTCTTT. Translated: CASSLEGATEAFF. J is TRBJ1-1 and V is TRBV5-1; perhaps TRBD1 as D (5 bases). Germline CDR1 reads SGHRS; CDR2 reads YFSETQ. V gave up 0 bases and J gave up 5 bases, with 8 bases separating them. The CDR3 length is 13 residues.

This clone appeared a single time. In DNA, the CDR3 is TGTGCCTGGAGTGTAGGGGCGAGCGGGGGGGCTTATACGCAGTATTTT. Its protein product is CAWSVGASGGAYTQYF. The chain employs TRBV30 and TRBJ2-3; 10 bases map to TRBD2. V lost 0 bases to trimming and J lost 7 bases; unmatched junction nucleotides: 10. This CDR3 region has 16 residues. In germline, CDR1 is GTSNPN, CDR2 SVGIG (reference sequence).

The gene calls are TRBV25-1 and TRBJ2-1; perhaps TRBD2 as D (6 bases). V lost 2 bases and J lost 3, with 14 bases in between. In germline, CDR1 is MGHDK, CDR2 SYGVNS. The CDR3 extends over 16 amino acids. CDR3 DNA: TGTGCCAGCAGTGAAACGGGTGCGGGATTCTACAATGAGCAGTTCTTC. This sequence encodes CASSETGAGFYNEQFF.

The chain employs TRBV21-1 and TRBJ1-5; no check of the table's D call, TRBD1, against the DNA was made. TRBV21-1 is classified as a pseudogene. The CDR3 runs 18 residues. CDR3 region: CASSKQSGGRVSNQPQHF. The CDR3 nucleotides read TGTGCCAGCAGCAAACAGTCAGGGGGTAGGGTCAGCAATCAGCCCCAGCATTTT.

The chain uses TRBV2 and TRBJ2-5; TRBD2 matches 7 bases. Trimming at V came to 4 bases and at J to 4 bases, leaving 21 bases not matched to a gene. In germline, CDR1 is SNHLY, CDR2 FYNNEI. CDR3 size: 19 residues. CDR3 nucleotides: TGTGCCAGCAGTGGACGGCTGGGAGGGTACTGGGGACGGGGAGAGACCCAGTACTTC. Its protein is CASSGRLGGYWGRGETQYF.

The chain couples TRBV24-1 to TRBJ1-2; D may be TRBD1 (5 bases). The germline V and J ends were trimmed by 6 bases and 3 bases, with 10 bases remaining between them. Per the germline V gene, CDR1 is KGHDR and CDR2 is SFDVKD. This CDR3 spans 13 amino acids. The CDR3 is CATSQGGDYGYTF. DNA of the CDR3: TGTGCCACCAGTCAGGGAGGTGACTATGGCTACACCTTC.

V usage is TRBV9 and J usage is TRBJ2-5; 7 bases match TRBD1. The V gene's germline CDR1 is SGDLS and CDR2 YYNGEE. Losses at the gene ends were 0 bases for V and 5 bases for J; bases not matched to a gene: 7. This CDR3 has 15 residues. The CDR3: CASSVGQGVTETQYF. The CDR3 coding sequence is TGTGCCAGCAGCGTAGGCCAGGGGGTAACGGAGACCCAGTACTTC.

The chain is built from TRBV5-8 and TRBJ2-3; 10 positions agree with TRBD2. The ends lost 1 base at V and 3 bases at J; junction bases unmatched: 2. CDR1 and CDR2 from the germline V gene are SGHTS and YDEGEE. The CDR3 contains 15 residues. The CDR3: CASSLLAGVTDTQYF. The CDR3 DNA reads as TGTGCCAGCAGCTTGCTAGCGGGGGTTACAGATACGCAGTATTTT.

The chain couples TRBV7-2 to TRBJ2-2; 13 bases fit TRBD2. Germline V CDR1 and CDR2: SGHTA, FQGNSA. J was trimmed by 5 bases and V by 5 bases; bases with no gene match: 5. CDR3 length equals 16 residues. The CDR3 loop reads CASSRTSGSGTGELFF. The CDR3 DNA is TGTGCCAGCAGCCGGACTAGCGGGAGCGGAACCGGGGAGCTGTTTTTT.

The genes are TRBV14 and TRBJ1-6; D is possibly TRBD1 (6 bases). This CDR3 has 14 amino acids. Germline loops: CDR1 SGHDN, CDR2 FVKESK. Between the trimmed V and J ends, which lost 4 bases and 7 bases, there was a span of 11 bases. CDR3 in amino acids: CASSLRTGNSPLHF. CDR3 coding DNA: TGTGCCAGCAGCCTACGAACAGGGAATTCACCCCTCCACTTT.

This chain connects TRBV24-1 to TRBJ2-1, with TRBD1 matching 9 bases. Germline lookup yields CDR1 KGHDR and CDR2 SFDVKD. The CDR3 consists of 15 residues. J was trimmed by 8 bases and V by 4 bases; bases with no gene match: 8. CDR3 coding DNA: TGTGCCACCAGTGAGGGGGGACAGGGCAGGGATGAGCAGTTCTTC. Amino acids: CATSEGGQGRDEQFF.

The CDR3 nucleotides read TGTGCCAGCCGACGCGGACAGGGAGCCTACGAGCAGTACTTC. Residues: CASRRGQGAYEQYF. The chain couples TRBV6-5 to TRBJ2-7; 8 bases are a match to TRBD1. The germline CDR1 and CDR2 sequences are MNHEY and SVGAGI. V was pared by 8 bases and J by 2 bases, with 8 bases of the junction left unmatched. CDR3 length: 14 residues.

The V call is TRBV28, the J call TRBJ2-2; D is possibly TRBD2 (6 bases). The length of the CDR3 is 13 residues. Germline CDR1 and CDR2: MDHEN and SYDVKM. V lost 11 bases and J 4 bases, leaving 14 bases between the germline ends. CDR3 sequence (DNA): TGTGCCGGGGCCGGGGGAGGCACCGGGGAGCTGTTTTTT. Protein sequence: CAGAGGGTGELFF.

The rearrangement uses TRBV4-1 and TRBJ1-2; TRBD1 matches 9 bases. The germline CDR1 and CDR2 sequences are MGHRA and YSYEKL. The CDR3 covers 14 residues. The junction had 5 bases not matched to a gene; V was cut back by 4 bases and J by 5 bases. DNA for the CDR3: TGCGCCAGCAGCCCCCAGACAGGGGGGTATGGCTACACCTTC. Its translation is CASSPQTGGYGYTF.